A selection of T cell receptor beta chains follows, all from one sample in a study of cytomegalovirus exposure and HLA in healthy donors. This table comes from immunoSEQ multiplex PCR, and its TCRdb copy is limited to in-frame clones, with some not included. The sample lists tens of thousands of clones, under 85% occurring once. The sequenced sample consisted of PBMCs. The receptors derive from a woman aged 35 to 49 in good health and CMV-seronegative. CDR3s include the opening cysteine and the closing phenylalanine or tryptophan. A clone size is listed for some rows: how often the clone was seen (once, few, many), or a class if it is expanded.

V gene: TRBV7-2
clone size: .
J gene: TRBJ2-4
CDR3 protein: CASSSGTSGKNIQYF

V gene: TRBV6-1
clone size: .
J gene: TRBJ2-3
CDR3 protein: CASSEDGGNTDTQYF

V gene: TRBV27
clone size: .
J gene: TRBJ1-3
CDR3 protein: CASSTDRGAGNTIYF

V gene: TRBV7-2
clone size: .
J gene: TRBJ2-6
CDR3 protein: CASSFTPSGANVLTF

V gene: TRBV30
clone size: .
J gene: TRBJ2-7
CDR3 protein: CAWSVPAGAHF

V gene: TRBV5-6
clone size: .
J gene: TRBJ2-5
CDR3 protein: CASRLGDETQYF

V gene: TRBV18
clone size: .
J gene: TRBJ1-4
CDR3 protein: CASSPPPGRKTNEKLFF

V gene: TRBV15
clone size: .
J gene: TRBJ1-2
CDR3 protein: CATSRGGGTNYGYTF

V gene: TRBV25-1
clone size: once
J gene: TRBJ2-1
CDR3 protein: CASSDRDRGHEQFF

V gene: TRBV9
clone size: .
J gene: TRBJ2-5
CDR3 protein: CASSLPQGAVETQYF

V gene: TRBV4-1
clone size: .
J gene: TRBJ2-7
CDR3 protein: CASSLRGLGSSEQYF

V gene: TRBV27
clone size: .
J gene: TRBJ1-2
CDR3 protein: CASSLSKVAGAGYGYTF

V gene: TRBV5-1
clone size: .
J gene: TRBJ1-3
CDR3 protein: CASSPVQGIGNTIYF

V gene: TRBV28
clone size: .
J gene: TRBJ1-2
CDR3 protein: CASSAPGAYGYTF

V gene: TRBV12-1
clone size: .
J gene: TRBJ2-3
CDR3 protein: CASSFVTSGDPEGTDTQYF

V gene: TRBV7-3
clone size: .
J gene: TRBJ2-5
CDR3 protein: CASSLTGPTGEQYF

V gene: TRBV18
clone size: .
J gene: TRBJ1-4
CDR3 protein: CASSPRGQGDEKLFF

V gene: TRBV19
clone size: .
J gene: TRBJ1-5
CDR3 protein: CASSSGRASNQPQHF

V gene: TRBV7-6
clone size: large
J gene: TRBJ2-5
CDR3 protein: CASSFWGPQETQYF

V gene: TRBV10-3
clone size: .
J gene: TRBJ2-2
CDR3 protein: CAISDHRGNTGELFF

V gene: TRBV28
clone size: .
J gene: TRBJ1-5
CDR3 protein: CASSSPTGGISNQPQHF

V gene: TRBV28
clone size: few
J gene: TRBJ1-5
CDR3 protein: CASSSDLGGGDNQPQHF

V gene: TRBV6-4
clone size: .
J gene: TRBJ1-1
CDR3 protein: CASSNPGQGGRRKNTEAFF

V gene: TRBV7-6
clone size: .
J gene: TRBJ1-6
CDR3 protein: CASSPGTGIPPLHF

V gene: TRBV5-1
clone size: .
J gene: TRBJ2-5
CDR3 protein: CASSLAASGRAETQYF

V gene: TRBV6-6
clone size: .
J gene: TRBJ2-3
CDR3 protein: CASGGLAITSTDTQYF